These 32 T cell receptor beta chains were all obtained from the same sample, sequenced in a study of blood T cell repertoires in COVID-19. Method: immunoSEQ multiplex PCR; TCRdb's copy keeps in-frame clones and lacks some. The table includes hundreds of thousands of clones, around 90% detected once. The sequencing input was peripheral blood. All receptors derive from a young man with active or convalescent COVID-19.

This clone has only one observation. The gene calls are TRBV10-3 and TRBJ2-3, with 9 bases aligning to TRBD2. Unmatched junction bases numbered 12, after V lost 4 bases and J lost 10 bases. The CDR3 has 15 amino acids. CDR1 is ENHRY, CDR2 SYGVKD, per germline. CDR3 bases: TGTGCCATCAGTGTTTCTGGCGGGGGGGCGGGGGCGCAGTATTTT. Its translation is CAISVSGGGAGAQYF.

This chain connects TRBV18 to TRBJ1-3; D call uncertain. The CDR3 length is 16 residues. Trimming took 2 bases from V and 4 from J, leaving 15 bases between them. Per germline, CDR1 KGHSH and CDR2 LQKENI. The CDR3, as DNA: TGTGCCAGCTCACCAAGCCCACCTGGGCTCGGAAACACCATATATTTT. Amino acid sequence: CASSPSPPGLGNTIYF.

The gene calls are TRBV4-1 and TRBJ1-5, with a tentative D call TRBD1 (5 bases). The CDR3 is 16 residues long. Germline CDR1 reads MGHRA; CDR2 reads YSYEKL. V was cut by 3 bases and J by 3 bases, with 15 bases left in between. The CDR3 region has the DNA TGCGCCAGCAGCCAGGACCGGGGGTTCGCCAATCAGCCCCAGCATTTT. Protein: CASSQDRGFANQPQHF.

The chain is built from TRBV4-3 and TRBJ1-1, with D possibly being TRBD1 (5 bases). CDR1 LGHNA and CDR2 YSLEER come from the germline V gene. This CDR3 comprises 16 residues. V lost 1 base and J lost 1, with 13 bases in between. CDR3 sequence (DNA): TGCGCCAGCAGCCAAGTAGAAAGGGGCAGGAACACTGAAGCTTTCTTT. This codes for CASSQVERGRNTEAFF.

V usage is TRBV10-2 and J usage is TRBJ1-5; D gene ambiguous. The CDR3 sequence is 15 residues long. V was pared by 1 base and J by 5 bases, with 12 bases between. The germline gives CDR1 WSHSY, CDR2 SAAADI. The DNA for the CDR3 is TGCGCCAGCAGTGAGTACCCGCAGCGGGATCAGCCCCAGCATTTT. Translation: CASSEYPQRDQPQHF.

The CDR3 reads CASTGTAVYGYTF. DNA for the CDR3: TGTGCCAGCACCGGGACAGCCGTATATGGCTACACCTTC. The V call is TRBV19, the J call TRBJ1-2; 7 bases match TRBD1. This CDR3 contains 13 residues. The V and J ends lost 9 bases and 5 bases, in that order; junction bases with no gene match: 9. CDR1 LNHDA and CDR2 SQIVND come from the germline V gene (reference sequence).

The CDR3 sequence: CASSLPLRYPSNYGYTF. The CDR3 nucleotides read TGTGCCAGCAGTTTACCCCTACGTTACCCTTCTAACTATGGCTACACCTTC. The chain is built from TRBV28 and TRBJ1-2; D is ambiguous. The CDR3 loop spans 17 amino acids. Trimming took off 2 bases at V and 0 bases at J, with 16 bases between the two ends. Germline V gives CDR1 MDHEN, CDR2 SYDVKM.

This rearrangement joins TRBV7-2 to TRBJ2-2; 7 bases are a match to TRBD1. The V and J ends lost 5 bases and 2 bases, in that order; junction bases with no gene match: 5. The CDR3 length is 15 residues. Per the germline V gene, CDR1 is SGHTA and CDR2 is FQGNSA. The CDR3 coding sequence is TGTGCCAGCAGCCGGGACAGAGCTAACACCGGGGAGCTGTTTTTT. Translation: CASSRDRANTGELFF.

The chain links TRBV28 to TRBJ1-5, with no clear D. The CDR3 loop spans 14 amino acids. The V gene lost 6 bases and the J gene lost 6 bases, with 15 bases spanning the gap. Germline CDR1 and CDR2: MDHEN and SYDVKM. The CDR3 reads CASRGGWVSQPQHF. The CDR3, as DNA: TGTGCCAGCAGGGGAGGGTGGGTGAGTCAGCCCCAGCATTTT.

As regards this clone: Sequence at one end of the junction differs from germline and may be a read error. The chain couples TRBV2 to TRBJ1-1, with 8 nucleotides matching TRBD1. Germline values: CDR1 SNHLY, CDR2 FYNNEI. CDR3 length equals 14 residues. The CDR3 region is CASSEDRGRFEAFF. The CDR3 DNA is TGTGCCAGCAGCGAAGACAGGGGCCGCTTCGAAGCTTTCTTT.

CDR3 in DNA: TGTGCCAGCAGTTTCACAGGGATAGAGACCCAGTACTTC. This gives the protein CASSFTGIETQYF. This sequence joins TRBV12-3 or TRBV12-4 and TRBJ2-5, with D possibly matching TRBD1 (6 bases). CDR3 length: 13 residues. V shed 3 bases and J shed 4 bases, with 9 bases lying between them.

This rearrangement joins TRBV3-1 (or the pseudogene TRBV3-2) to TRBJ2-1; 9 positions match TRBD1. Trimming removed 10 bases from V and 9 bases from J; junction bases left unmatched: 13. The CDR3 extends over 14 amino acids. Germline lookup yields CDR1 LGHDT and CDR2 YNNKEL (reference sequence). The CDR3 loop reads CAIQIGQGLGEQFF. The CDR3 nucleotides are TGTGCCATACAGATCGGACAGGGGTTAGGTGAGCAGTTCTTC.

The chain is built from TRBV5-5 and TRBJ1-2; 8 positions agree with TRBD1. This CDR3 spans 15 amino acids. V dropped 4 bases and J dropped 6; count of bases not matched to a gene: 11. The germline V gene has CDR1 SGHKS and CDR2 YYEKEE (reference sequence). The DNA of the CDR3 is TGTGCCAGCAGCCAGAGAATCAGGGGGCAGAATGGCTACACCTTC. Protein: CASSQRIRGQNGYTF.

V usage is TRBV7-2 and J usage is TRBJ2-1; TRBD2 matches 7 bases. The ends lost 3 bases at V and 4 bases at J; junction bases unmatched: 3. The V gene's germline CDR1 is SGHTA and CDR2 FQGNSA. The CDR3 sequence is 14 residues long. The CDR3 region is CASSFSSGYNEQFF. DNA for the CDR3: TGTGCCAGCAGCTTTTCTAGCGGATACAATGAGCAGTTCTTC.

The chain joins TRBV5-1 to TRBJ2-3; 8 nucleotides line up with TRBD1. Losses at the gene ends were 3 bases for V and 3 bases for J; bases not matched to a gene: 6. The CDR3 contains 15 residues. Germline V gene lookup returns CDR1 SGHRS and CDR2 YFSETQ. CDR3 coding DNA: TGCGCCAGCAGCTCGTCGACAGGGGTTACAGATACGCAGTATTTT. This translates into CASSSSTGVTDTQYF.

The chain employs TRBV5-6 and TRBJ1-5; no reliable D call. The CDR3 is 15 amino acids. Deletions cut 0 bases from V and 5 bases from J, with 12 bases between. Germline CDR1 SGHDT, CDR2 YYEEEE. For the CDR3, the DNA is TGTGCCAGCAGCTTGGGAGTTATGGACTATCAGCCCCAGCATTTT. Translation: CASSLGVMDYQPQHF. The full variable domain, in which reference TRBV5-6 and TRBJ1-5 provide the parts outside the CDR3, is DAGVTQSPTHLIKTRGQQVTLRCSPKSGHDTVSWYQQALGQGPQFIFQYYEEEERQRGNFPDRFSGHQFPNYSSELNVNALLLGDSALYLCASSLGVMDYQPQHFGDGTRLSIL.

The rearrangement links TRBV7-3 to TRBJ2-5; 9 nucleotides match TRBD1. The CDR3 extends over 15 amino acids. Germline V gene lookup returns CDR1 SGHTA and CDR2 FQGTGA. The V gene end was trimmed by 3 bases and the J gene end by 7 bases; junction bases not matched to a gene: 9. This CDR3 is CASSFTGTGPVTQYF. The CDR3 DNA follows: TGTGCCAGCAGCTTCACCGGGACAGGGCCTGTGACCCAGTACTTC.

This chain links TRBV14 with TRBJ2-7; 10 nucleotides align to TRBD2. Germline V gives CDR1 SGHDN, CDR2 FVKESK. This CDR3 spans 19 amino acids. The J segment lost 0 bases and the V segment lost 4 bases, leaving 15 bases of the junction unmatched. The CDR3 DNA reads TGTGCCAGCAGCCCCCATGTCACTAGCGGGAACCCGGGCTCCTACGAGCAGTACTTC. Its translation is CASSPHVTSGNPGSYEQYF.

This clone showed up just a few times. The chain links TRBV3-1 (or the pseudogene TRBV3-2) to TRBJ1-5; possible D gene TRBD1, 5 bases. CDR3 length: 15 amino acids. Germline CDR1 reads LGHDT; CDR2 reads YNNKEL (reference sequence). V lost 0 bases and J 6 bases, leaving 12 bases between the germline ends. DNA for the CDR3: TGTGCCAGCAGCCAAGAAGGGGTATTTGGTCAGCCCCAGCATTTT. Residues: CASSQEGVFGQPQHF.

The chain carries TRBV7-9 and TRBJ2-1; 13 bases agree with TRBD2. From germline, CDR1 is SEHNR and CDR2 FQNEAQ (reference sequence). The CDR3 totals 16 residues. Trimming at V came to 1 base and at J to 5 bases, leaving 2 bases not matched to a gene. The CDR3 sequence is CASSLGTSGGNNEQFF. The CDR3 DNA is TGTGCCAGCAGCTTAGGGACTAGCGGGGGTAACAATGAGCAGTTCTTC.

The count of this clone is one. The rearrangement joins TRBV5-1 to TRBJ2-3; 7 positions match TRBD2. Trimming took 6 bases from V and 4 from J; bases not matched to a gene: 5. The V gene's germline CDR1 is SGHRS and CDR2 YFSETQ. This CDR3 contains 13 residues. The DNA for the CDR3 is TGCGCCAGCAAAACTAGCGCGGCAGATACGCAGTATTTT. Translation gives CASKTSAADTQYF. Complete variable domain (other parts from reference TRBV5-1 and TRBJ2-3): KAGVTQTPRYLIKTRGQQVTLSCSPISGHRSVSWYQQTPGQGLQFLFEYFSETQRNKGNFPGRFSGRQFSNSRSEMNVSTLELGDSALYLCASKTSAADTQYFGPGTRLTVL.

This clone has more than one count but fewer than ten. This chain joins TRBV4-1 and TRBJ1-2; 8 bases fit TRBD1. Germline CDR1 and CDR2: MGHRA and YSYEKL. The CDR3 covers 15 residues. Trimming took 4 bases from V and 3 from J; bases not matched to a gene: 7. This chain's CDR3 is CASSPQGEEDYGYTF. The CDR3 DNA sequence: TGCGCCAGCAGCCCACAGGGGGAGGAAGACTATGGCTACACCTTC.

The V gene is TRBV5-1, the J gene TRBJ2-7, with 8 bases aligning to TRBD1. V trimming: 0 bases; J trimming: 7 bases; junction bases outside the gene matches: 9. Germline CDR1 reads SGHRS; CDR2 reads YFSETQ. This CDR3 region has 15 residues. The CDR3 nucleotides are TGCGCCAGCAGCTTGGTGGGGCAGGGGGCGCCTGAGCAGTACTTC. Protein: CASSLVGQGAPEQYF.

The rearrangement uses TRBV7-2 and TRBJ2-1, with 7 bases identical to TRBD1. The CDR3 totals 11 residues. With 3 bases clipped from V and 12 bases from J, the junction kept 2 bases outside the gene matches. CDR1 and CDR2 (germline): SGHTA, FQGNSA. The CDR3 sequence is CASSLRQGQFF. The CDR3 DNA reads as TGTGCCAGCAGCTTGAGACAGGGGCAGTTCTTC.

This chain joins TRBV4-2 and TRBJ2-3; 13 bases match TRBD2. V gave up 2 bases and J gave up 4 bases; unmatched junction bases: 3. This CDR3 has 16 amino acids. The germline gives CDR1 LGHNA, CDR2 YNFKEQ. CDR3 coding DNA: TGTGCCAGCAGCCAAACTAGCGGGAGGGCGGCAGATACGCAGTATTTT. This translates into CASSQTSGRAADTQYF.

This clone was seen just once. The gene calls are TRBV7-6 and TRBJ2-2; possibly TRBD2 for D (6 bases). Germline V gene data show CDR1 as SGHVS and CDR2 as FNYEAQ. The CDR3 consists of 15 residues. V shed 0 bases and J shed 5 bases, with 10 bases lying between them. The CDR3: CASSLAGGRTGELFF. In DNA, the CDR3 is TGTGCCAGCAGCTTAGCCGGGGGACGAACCGGGGAGCTGTTTTTT.

The rearrangement links TRBV7-9 to TRBJ1-1; TRBD1 agrees at 9 bases. The V and J ends lost 4 bases and 1 base, in that order; junction bases with no gene match: 4. The CDR3 runs 15 residues. Germline CDR1 and CDR2: SEHNR and FQNEAQ (reference sequence). The CDR3 loop reads CASSSRTGENTEAFF. The CDR3 DNA reads TGTGCCAGCAGCTCCCGGACAGGGGAGAACACTGAAGCTTTCTTT. The full variable domain, with the rest looked up from reference TRBV7-9 and TRBJ1-1, is DTGVSQNPRHKITKRGQNVTFRCDPISEHNRLYWYRQTLGQGPEFLTYFQNEAQLEKSRLLSDRFSAERPKGSFSTLEIQRTEQGDSAMYLCASSSRTGENTEAFFGQGTRLTVV.

V usage is TRBV3-1 (or the pseudogene TRBV3-2) and J usage is TRBJ2-1, with 8 bases matching TRBD2. This CDR3 region has 17 residues. Trimming cost V 0 bases and J 3 bases; bases outside gene matches: 7. CDR1 is LGHDT, CDR2 YNNKEL, per germline (reference sequence). CDR3 amino acids: CASSQESGSGLYNEQFF. For the CDR3, the DNA is TGTGCCAGCAGCCAAGAGAGCGGGAGTGGCCTCTACAATGAGCAGTTCTTC.

The chain combines TRBV4-1 with TRBJ1-1; D call uncertain. Germline V gene lookup returns CDR1 MGHRA and CDR2 YSYEKL. Trimming removed 6 bases at V and 2 bases at J, with 10 bases between. This CDR3 spans 13 amino acids. The CDR3 DNA is TGCGCCAGCAGTCCGACTGCCAACACTGAAGCTTTCTTT. Its translation is CASSPTANTEAFF.

The chain uses TRBV20-1 and TRBJ1-2; D gene uncertain. The V end lost 0 bases, the J end lost 7 bases, and 6 bases lay between the germline ends. The CDR3 totals 11 residues. Germline V gene data show CDR1 as DFQATT and CDR2 as SNEGSKA (reference sequence). For the CDR3, the DNA is TGCAGTGCTAGAGATATCCCTGGCTACACCTTC. Protein: CSARDIPGYTF.

The J gene is TRBJ2-2, the V gene TRBV4-3; 7 bases match TRBD1. Germline V lookup: CDR1 LGHNA, CDR2 YSLEER. This CDR3 is 16 amino acids long. J lost 1 base, V lost 2 bases, and 4 bases had no gene match. CDR3 residues: CASSQYRGKNTGELFF. The CDR3 DNA is TGCGCCAGCAGCCAATACAGGGGAAAGAACACCGGGGAGCTGTTTTTT.

The chain employs TRBV7-8 and TRBJ2-3; 9 bases are a match to TRBD2. Germline V gene data show CDR1 as SGHVS and CDR2 as FQNEAQ. This CDR3 has 14 residues. The V and J ends lost 5 bases and 5 bases, in that order; junction bases with no gene match: 5. The CDR3 is CASSLGLAQDTQYF. CDR3 nucleotides: TGTGCCAGCAGCCTGGGACTAGCTCAAGATACGCAGTATTTT. The full variable domain, rest sourced from reference TRBV7-8 and TRBJ2-3, is GAGVSQSPRYKVAKRGQDVALRCDPISGHVSLFWYQQALGQGPEFLTYFQNEAQLDKSGLPSDRFFAERPEGSVSTLKIQRTQQEDSAVYLCASSLGLAQDTQYFGPGTRLTVL.